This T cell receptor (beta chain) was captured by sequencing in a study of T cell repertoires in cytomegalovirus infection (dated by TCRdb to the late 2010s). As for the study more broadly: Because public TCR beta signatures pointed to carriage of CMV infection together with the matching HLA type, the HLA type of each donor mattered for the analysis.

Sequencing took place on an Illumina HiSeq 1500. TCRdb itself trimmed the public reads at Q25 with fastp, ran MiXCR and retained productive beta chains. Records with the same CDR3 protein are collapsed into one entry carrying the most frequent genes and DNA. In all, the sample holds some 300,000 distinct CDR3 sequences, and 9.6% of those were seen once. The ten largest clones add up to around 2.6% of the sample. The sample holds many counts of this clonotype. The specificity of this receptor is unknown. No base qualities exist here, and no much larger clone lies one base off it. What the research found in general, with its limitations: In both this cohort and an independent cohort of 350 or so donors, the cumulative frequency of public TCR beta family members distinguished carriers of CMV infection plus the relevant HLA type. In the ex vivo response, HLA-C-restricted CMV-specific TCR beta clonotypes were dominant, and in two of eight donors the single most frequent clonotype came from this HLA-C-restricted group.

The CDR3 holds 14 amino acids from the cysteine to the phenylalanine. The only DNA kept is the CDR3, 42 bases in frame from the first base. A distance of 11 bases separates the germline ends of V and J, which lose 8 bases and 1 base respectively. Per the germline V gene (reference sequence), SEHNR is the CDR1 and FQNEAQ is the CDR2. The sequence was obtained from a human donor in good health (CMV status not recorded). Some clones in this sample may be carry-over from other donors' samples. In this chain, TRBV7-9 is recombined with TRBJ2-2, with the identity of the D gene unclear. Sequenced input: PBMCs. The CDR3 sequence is CASDPWENTGELFF. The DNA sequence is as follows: TGTGCCAGCGATCCGTGGGAGAACACCGGGGAGCTGTTTTTT.